What follows is one T cell receptor beta chain and its context. Its recognized antigen is unknown. No base quality values were provided; no much bigger clone lies one nucleotide off. Inclusive of the bounding cysteine and phenylalanine, the CDR3 is 15 residues long. The DNA shown is the 45-base CDR3, in frame from base 1. Deletion took 4 bases off V and 2 bases off J, with a span of 11 bases between the germline ends. The germline V gene (reference sequence) gives CDR1 as LGHDT and CDR2 as YNNKEL. This sample stems from a study of T cell responses to AZD1222 COVID-19 vaccine (dated by TCRdb to the early 2020s). For context, the study as a whole: AZD1222 recipients with second doses at about 4 weeks or about 12 weeks were pooled, because spike-specific TCR depth and breadth did not differ between schedules. Trial participants were enrolled by age into 18-55, 56-69 and 70-plus year subgroups, with roughly 150, 30 and 60 TCR-sequenced participants respectively. TCR sequencing was performed for some 250 trial participants, of whom about 200 were given two doses of AZD1222 and 26 were given two doses of MenACWY control vaccine. What the authors observed across the whole study: In the small 56-69-year group, the increase in depth fell short of significance, most likely because of low power. Most participants were white British and females outnumbered males, and the authors suggested that clonal diversity may have been underestimated. The vaccine-associated CD4 TCRs covered the entire spike protein, and the dominant responses fell in regions 160-218 and 743-854. A significant rise in spike-specific TCR breadth and depth was observed after two AZD1222 doses relative to day 0 and relative to MenACWY recipients. Epitopes outside the regions mutated in the B.1.351 and B.1.1.7 variants were reportedly recognized by nearly half of the unique spike-specific TCRs. Conclusions about previously exposed vaccinees are limited because only six or seven AZD1222 recipients were SARS-CoV-2 seropositive at baseline. No day 14 peak-response samples were available, so repertoires were characterized only after the peak T cell response.

The CDR3 regions of human TCRbeta chains were subjected to immunosequencing. Per the source publication's procedure: Repertoire TCRs were checked for matches against a reference library of SARS-CoV-2-specific TCRs that had been generated using the MIRA antigen-specificity platform. Breadth meant the fraction of unique TCRs that were SARS-CoV-2-associated, whereas depth meant the fraction of total T cells that were SARS-CoV-2-associated. Using the MIRA data, each spike-specific TCR was mapped to the spike region that the TCR reacts to and placed in a CD4 or CD8 class. Log10-transformed breadth and depth values were compared by one-way ANOVA with Sidak's multiple comparisons tests. TCRdb stores this immuneACCESS table with in-frame sequences only. Part of the clones is absent; in the studies checked, under half of the shortfall reflects unresolved V genes, and no reason is known for the rest. Clone size and the V and J calls come from that table; the DNA yielded D and trimming. Counted in this sample were approximately 150,000 clones; about nine tenths of them appeared once. Clones ranked in the top ten supply 1.6% of the sample.

The sample's time point, from its label and the paper: baseline before first vaccination. Vaccinee samples were obtained from the UK trials COV001 and COV002, which included a single-blind randomized controlled phase 2/3 trial of AZD1222 (ChAdOx1 nCoV-19) in healthy adults. For TCRbeta chain sequencing, PBMC samples were collected from trial participants at day 0 and at day 28 after the second dose. This chain is built from TRBV3-1 (or the pseudogene TRBV3-2) and TRBJ1-4, and possibly TRBD1, on 5 matching bases. Here the sequenced sample was peripheral blood, taken on day 0 of AZD1222 vaccination. The receptor comes from an adult in good health. In nucleotide form, the sequence is TGTGCCAGCAGCCCCCGGGGGACCACTAATGAAAAACTGTTTTTT. This is translated as CASSPRGTTNEKLFF.